The clone carrying this TCR beta chain was seen repeatedly, ten times or more. Its antigen is not known. The data were taken from a study of CD8+CD57+ T cells in acquired aplastic anemia. Study information: Sorted cells (CD4+ and CD8+) yielded DNA amounts that averaged roughly 3 ug. Read counts for CD4+ cells (from healthy donors) averaged about 10.8 million. General study points: Sharing between patients and controls was observed for over 25 CD8+ CDR3 sequences. Simpson's diversity of CD8+ cells was not significantly different in patients compared with controls.

Genomic DNA was employed as the template in profiling TCR beta VDJ and CDR3. TCRdb used MiXCR to reprocess the reads, holding one entry per CDR3 protein. This sample has 200,000 to 250,000 distinct CDR3 sequences, with 34% found just once. Source material: sorted CD4+, CD8+, or CD8+CD57+ T cells (not recorded which) from PBMCs. The receptor was derived from a human donor in good health, serving as a control.

CDR3 in amino acids: CASSFTSYETQYF. DNA of the CDR3: TGTGCCAGCAGCTTTACTAGCTACGAGACCCAGTACTTC. The rearrangement uses TRBV11-3 and TRBJ2-5, with TRBD2 as a possible D gene (6 bases). V lost 3 bases to trimming and J lost 5 bases, with 10 bases between them. CDR3 length equals 13 residues. Germline-derived CDR1 and CDR2 are SGHNT and YENEEA. The variable domain in full, completed from reference TRBV11-3 and TRBJ2-5, reads EAGVVQSPRYKIIEKKQPVAFWCNPISGHNTLYWYLQNLGQGPELLIRYENEEAVDDSQLPKDRFSAERLKGVDSTLKIQPAELGDSAVYLCASSFTSYETQYFGPGTRLLVL.